What follows describes a single TCR beta chain. Its specificity is unknown. The record originates from a study of cytomegalovirus exposure and HLA in healthy donors. The PCR contained 60 Vbeta and 13 Jbeta primers. The table came from immunoSEQ multiplex PCR; TCRdb's copy has only in-frame clones and leaves some out. This table has about 280,000 clones, roughly 89% appearing once. Overall study findings and caveats: Common viral pathogens (according to a later analysis) appeared linked to several of the most significant clusters.

The CDR3 is 14 residues long. Germline V lookup: CDR1 SGHVS, CDR2 FQNEAQ. After removal of 4 bases from V and 5 bases from J, the junction contained 1 base not matched to a gene. The TCR sequence derives from a woman aged 18-29 years in good health and CMV-seronegative. Sample: PBMCs. The rearrangement links TRBV7-8 to TRBJ2-5; 13 bases match TRBD2. CDR3 protein: CASSSGLAGETQYF. The CDR3 DNA follows: TGTGCCAGCAGCTCGGGACTAGCGGGGGAGACCCAGTACTTC.